A selection of T cell receptor beta chains follows, all from one sample in a study of neurological immune-mediated disorders. Using its own MiXCR run on the 5' RACE reads, TCRdb lists one record per CDR3 protein. The sample carries fewer than 30,000 distinct CDR3 sequences, 6.7% recorded once. Sequencing was performed on PBMCs. The source of these receptors is a woman aged 40 to 50 in good health. CDR3s include the opening cysteine and the closing phenylalanine or tryptophan. D genes are given only for firm matches. Not all rows give a size; the values are once, few, many and, for expanded clones, a class.

J | V | size | D | DNA | CDR3
TRBJ1-4 | TRBV29-1 | many | . | TGCAGCGCGTCAGGGGAGTATAATGAAAAACTGTTTTTT | CSASGEYNEKLFF
TRBJ2-5 | TRBV10-3 | many | TRBD2 | TGTGCCACCAGGGATAGCGGGAGGGCCGAATGGGCCCAGTACTTC | CATRDSGRAEWAQYF
TRBJ1-2 | TRBV28 | many | . | TGTGCCAGCAGTTCCCGGGACACCTCTTTCTATGGCTACACCTTC | CASSSRDTSFYGYTF
TRBJ2-2 | TRBV6-6 | medium-sized | TRBD2 | TGTGCCAGCAGCACTAGCGGCTCCGGGGAGCTGTTTTTT | CASSTSGSGELFF
TRBJ1-2 | TRBV20-1 | . | . | TGCAGTGCTAGAGACTTGCTGACAGCTAACTATGGCTACACCTTC | CSARDLLTANYGYTF
TRBJ2-1 | TRBV6-2/TRBV6-3 | medium-sized | . | TGTGCCAGCAGTTCTGGTAGCTTGATTGAGCAGTTCTTC | CASSSGSLIEQFF
TRBJ2-2 | TRBV5-1 | many | . | TGCGCCAGCAGCTTGACAGGGACCGGGGAGCTGTTTTTT | CASSLTGTGELFF
TRBJ2-5 | TRBV5-5 | . | . | TGTGCCAGCAGCTTGGGGCAAGTCCCAGAGACCCAGTACTTC | CASSLGQVPETQYF
TRBJ1-5 | TRBV20-1 | medium-sized | TRBD1 | TGCAGTGCTAGGAGGACAGGTAATCAGCCCCAGCATTTT | CSARRTGNQPQHF
TRBJ1-2 | TRBV20-1 | many | . | TGCAGTGCGAGGGACCCCCGAGGGGACTATGGCTACACCTTC | CSARDPRGDYGYTF
TRBJ1-1 | TRBV29-1 | many | . | TGCAGCGTTTTGAGGAACACTGAAGCTTTCTTT | CSVLRNTEAFF
TRBJ2-2 | TRBV11-2 | many | TRBD2 | TGTGCCAGCAGCTTACGGAGGCTAGCGGGGGGGAACGGGGAGCTGTTTTTT | CASSLRRLAGGNGELFF
TRBJ1-1 | TRBV5-4 | many | . | TGTGCCAGCAGCTTCAACCCAGGGAATACTGAAGCTTTCTTT | CASSFNPGNTEAFF
TRBJ2-2 | TRBV28 | many | TRBD1 | TGTGCCAGCAGTATGGACAGGGTACTTGGGGAGCTGTTTTTT | CASSMDRVLGELFF
TRBJ2-7 | TRBV6-1 | many | TRBD1 | TGTGCCAGCAGTGGGACAGGGAAGTACGAGCAGTACTTC | CASSGTGKYEQYF
TRBJ2-7 | TRBV20-1 | many | TRBD2 | TGCAGTGCTAGGGATAGCGGGAGGGGACACGAGCAGTACTTC | CSARDSGRGHEQYF
TRBJ2-7 | TRBV5-1 | many | . | TGCGCCAGCAGGGCCGGGACCCAAGGAGTTTGGCAGTACTTC | CASRAGTQGVWQYF
TRBJ1-1 | TRBV6-1 | many | . | TGTGCCAGCAACCCGGAGGGGAACACTGAAGCTTTCTTT | CASNPEGNTEAFF
TRBJ2-2 | TRBV20-1 | many | . | TGCAGTGCTCGGAACGCAGGGGCGTTGAACACCGGGGAGCTGTTTTTT | CSARNAGALNTGELFF